These 10 T cell receptor beta chains were all obtained from the same sample, sequenced in a study of blood T cell repertoires in COVID-19. The data were produced by immunoSEQ multiplex PCR, yet TCRdb's version contains in-frame clones alone and is incomplete. The sample contains around 140,000 clones, roughly 91% of which appear only once. The specimen was peripheral blood. These receptors originate from a man aged 55-75 years with COVID-19, enrolled during active disease.

The chain is built from TRBV19 and TRBJ1-2, with TRBD1 matching 7 bases. CDR1 is LNHDA, CDR2 SQIVND, per germline (reference sequence). The CDR3 totals 15 residues. V lost 4 bases and J lost 6; bases outside the gene matches: 11. CDR3: CASSNVDTGVDGYTF. As DNA, the CDR3 is TGTGCCAGTAGTAACGTCGATACAGGGGTGGATGGCTACACCTTC. Full variable domain (outside the CDR3, taken from reference TRBV19 and TRBJ1-2): DGGITQSPKYLFRKEGQNVTLSCEQNLNHDAMYWYRQDPGQGLRLIYYSQIVNDFQKGDIAEGYSVSREKKESFPLTVTSAQKNPTAFYLCASSNVDTGVDGYTFGSGTRLTVV.

This CDR3 is CASSEIGQGAGSNQPQHF. CDR3 nucleotides: TGTGCCAGCAGTGAAATAGGGCAGGGGGCGGGTAGCAATCAGCCCCAGCATTTT. This sequence joins TRBV6-1 and TRBJ1-5, with 8 bases matching TRBD1. The germline CDR1 and CDR2 sequences are MNHNS and SASEGT. The CDR3 extends over 18 amino acids. V lost 2 bases to trimming and J lost 0 bases; unmatched junction nucleotides: 9.

The J gene is TRBJ1-1, the V gene TRBV5-1; 7 positions agree with TRBD1. The germline V gene encodes CDR1 SGHRS and CDR2 YFSETQ. The CDR3 runs to 15 residues. The trim removed 7 bases at V and 1 base at J, leaving 10 bases unmatched. The CDR3 DNA follows: TGCGCCAGCGGAAATTCCGGGACAGCGAACACTGAAGCTTTCTTT. It is translated as CASGNSGTANTEAFF. Using reference TRBV5-1 and TRBJ1-1 for the parts outside the CDR3, the full variable domain is KAGVTQTPRYLIKTRGQQVTLSCSPISGHRSVSWYQQTPGQGLQFLFEYFSETQRNKGNFPGRFSGRQFSNSRSEMNVSTLELGDSALYLCASGNSGTANTEAFFGQGTRLTVV.

V is TRBV7-6 and J is TRBJ2-7; 11 bases map to TRBD1. The V and J ends lost 5 bases and 1 base, in that order; junction bases with no gene match: 4. The CDR3 consists of 15 residues. Germline CDR1 SGHVS, CDR2 FNYEAQ. The CDR3 bases are TGTGCCAGCAGCCGCGGGACAGGGGGATCCTACGAGCAGTACTTC. Its translation is CASSRGTGGSYEQYF.

The chain recombines TRBV7-2 with TRBJ1-1; D not certain. V lost 1 base and J lost 4, with 10 bases in between. Germline CDR1 SGHTA, CDR2 FQGNSA. This CDR3 spans 14 amino acids. This chain's CDR3 is CASSLGHLSTEAFF. In DNA, the CDR3 is TGTGCCAGCAGCTTAGGACACCTAAGCACTGAAGCTTTCTTT.

This clone was found a few times. V gene TRBV15 combines with J gene TRBJ1-2; D is undetermined. Trimming pared 7 bases from V and 8 bases from J, leaving 23 bases between. The CDR3 has 15 amino acids. Germline loops: CDR1 LNHNV, CDR2 YYDKDF (reference sequence). CDR3 residues: CATKAEAIKGGGYTF. The CDR3 region has the DNA TGTGCCACCAAAGCAGAGGCGATTAAGGGAGGAGGCTACACCTTC.

The chain has TRBV5-4 and TRBJ2-3; tentative D call: TRBD1 (6 bases). Trimming removed 6 bases from V and 2 bases from J, with 13 bases in between. Germline values: CDR1 SGHNT, CDR2 YYREEE (reference sequence). There are 14 residues in the CDR3. CDR3 sequence reads: CASTRGLYTDTQYF. DNA for the CDR3: TGTGCCAGCACCAGGGGCTTGTACACAGATACGCAGTATTTT. Filled out from reference TRBV5-4 and TRBJ2-3, the complete variable domain reads ETGVTQSPTHLIKTRGQQVTLRCSSQSGHNTVSWYQQALGQGPQFIFQYYREEENGRGNFPPRFSGLQFPNYSSELNVNALELDDSALYLCASTRGLYTDTQYFGPGTRLTVL.

This chain joins TRBV7-9 and TRBJ2-5; D is perhaps TRBD1 (6 bases). The germline V gene has CDR1 SEHNR and CDR2 FQNEAQ (reference sequence). V was shortened by 5 bases and J by 5 bases, with 9 bases between the two germline ends. The CDR3 is made up of 12 amino acids. The CDR3 nucleotides read TGTGCCAGCAGCCCTGACAGGGAGACCCAGTACTTC. It translates to CASSPDRETQYF.

In its sample, this clone was seen once. The rearrangement links TRBV9 to TRBJ2-2; the D gene is possibly TRBD1 (6 bases). This CDR3 region has 15 residues. Germline loops: CDR1 SGDLS, CDR2 YYNGEE. V lost 2 bases to trimming and J lost 3 bases, with 11 bases between them. The DNA of the CDR3 is TGTGCCAGCAGCGTCGTTGCAGGGGACACCGGGGAGCTGTTTTTT. Its translation is CASSVVAGDTGELFF.

This sequence joins TRBV6-6 and TRBJ1-1, with TRBD1 identical over 10 bases. V gave up 5 bases and J gave up 4 bases; unmatched junction bases: 4. The CDR3 runs 14 residues. Germline assignment: CDR1 MNHNY and CDR2 SVGAGI (reference sequence). The CDR3, as DNA: TGTGCCAGCAGTGCGACAGGGGGCATCACTGAAGCTTTCTTT. This encodes CASSATGGITEAFF.